Here is one TCR beta chain with its context. Its antigen is not identified. This sample was included in a study of blood T cells in healthy people across ages. Study-level findings and limits: Long-lived donors had more naive CD4+ cells and higher diversity than aged donors. Estimates drawn from one million T cells were deemed to understate diversity.

Researchers isolated at least 6.5 million PBMCs per sample. The length of the CDR3 is 16 residues. V was shortened by 4 bases and J by 0 bases, with 11 bases between the two germline ends. Germline CDR1 reads SGHTS; CDR2 reads YDEGEE. Through a sample-barcoded 5' primer and a J-beta primer mix, a second PCR was run for roughly 6 to 12 cycles. All samples gave at least 2.5 million CDR3-containing paired-end reads. In TCRdb, the 5' RACE reads were re-called with MiXCR into one record per CDR3 protein. Altogether about 1.8 million distinct CDR3 sequences are present, 49% being singletons, with the ten largest covering less than 2.5%.

The sequenced sample consisted of blood. The V gene is TRBV5-8, the J gene TRBJ2-6; no clear D gene. This receptor was taken from a woman in her thirties or forties in good health. DNA for the CDR3: TGTGCCAGCAGCCCAATGCTAGGCTCTGGGGCCAACGTCCTGACTTTC. Protein: CASSPMLGSGANVLTF. Full variable domain (missing parts from reference TRBV5-8 and TRBJ2-6): EAGVTQSPTHLIKTRGQQATLRCSPISGHTSVYWYQQALGLGLQFLLWYDEGEERNRGNFPPRFSGRQFPNYSSELNVNALELEDSALYLCASSPMLGSGANVLTFGAGSRLTVL.